This passage covers 7 T cell receptor beta chains from one sample sequenced in a study of T cells in Graves' hyperthyroidism and ophthalmopathy. RNA transcripts provided the source from which TCR beta CDR3 regions were amplified. TCR CDR3 underwent first-round RT-PCR with the HTBI primer set. TCRdb called the multiplex PCR reads again in MiXCR, with one record for every CDR3 protein. Among hundreds of thousands of distinct CDR3 sequences listed, around a sixth were seen once. The sequenced sample was blood. The source of these receptors is a woman under 30 with Graves' hyperthyroidism that later progressed to Graves' ophthalmopathy.

The sample holds a few counts of this clonotype. This chain connects TRBV6-1 to TRBJ2-5; D is unclear. The germline V gene encodes CDR1 MNHNS and CDR2 SASEGT. This CDR3 region has 15 residues. The V gene lost 6 bases and the J gene lost 2 bases, with 16 bases spanning the gap. The CDR3 DNA sequence: TGTGCCAGCAGCCCATACCCGACGGAGCAAGAGACCCAGTACTTC. It translates to CASSPYPTEQETQYF.

As concerns this clonotype: This may be a read error, as it is one base from a much larger clone. V gene TRBV6-1 combines with J gene TRBJ2-7; the D gene is possibly TRBD1 (6 bases). V was trimmed by 7 bases and J by 3 bases, leaving 13 bases between them. Per the germline V gene, CDR1 is MNHNS and CDR2 is SASEGT. The CDR3 has 13 residues. CDR3 in amino acids: CASTRGPGYEQYF. As DNA, the CDR3 is TGTGCCAGCACCAGGGGACCGGGCTACGAGCAGTACTTC.

This clonotype was recorded once. A read error may explain this, as a much larger clone is one base away. The chain uses TRBV3-1 and TRBJ1-1; tentatively, D is TRBD1 (6 bases). The V and J ends lost 8 bases and 4 bases respectively, with 17 bases between them. Germline CDR1 LGHDT, CDR2 YNNKEL (reference sequence). The CDR3 totals 14 residues. The CDR3 DNA sequence: TGTGCCAGCGGCCTAGGAGGGGGAATCACTGAAGCTTTCTTT. Translation: CASGLGGGITEAFF.

V and J are TRBV10-3 and TRBJ2-5; either TRBD1 or TRBD2 may fit D (5 bases each). The CDR3 has 10 amino acids. With 8 bases removed from V and 7 bases from J, the gap between germline ends came to 8 bases. Germline V gene lookup returns CDR1 ENHRY and CDR2 SYGVKD. The CDR3 DNA sequence: TGTGCCATCGGGGCGGGGACCCAGTACTTC. Amino acids: CAIGAGTQYF.

This clonotype has at least ten counts. The rearrangement uses TRBV20-1 and TRBJ1-6; no clear D gene. The length of the CDR3 is 12 residues. V dropped 4 bases and J dropped 7 bases, with 8 bases sitting between them. Per the germline V gene, CDR1 is DFQATT and CDR2 is SNEGSKA (reference sequence). CDR3 loop: CSAKGNNSPLHF. CDR3 nucleotide sequence: TGCAGTGCTAAGGGTAACAATTCACCCCTCCACTTT.

This clonotype was counted many times. This chain uses TRBV6-1 with TRBJ1-1; tentatively, D is TRBD1 (5 bases). Per the germline V gene, CDR1 is MNHNS and CDR2 is SASEGT. This CDR3 has 14 amino acids. The V gene lost 5 bases and the J gene lost 4 bases, with 14 bases spanning the gap. CDR3 residues: CASSYRGFGTEAFF. The CDR3 DNA reads as TGTGCCAGCAGTTATCGGGGCTTTGGCACTGAAGCTTTCTTT.

The sample holds a few counts of this clonotype. This chain links TRBV19 with TRBJ1-1; weak D call: TRBD1 (5 bases). CDR1 and CDR2 (germline): LNHDA, SQIVND (reference sequence). The ends were cut back, 8 bases at V and 0 bases at J, with 10 bases in the middle. The CDR3 runs to 13 residues. The CDR3 DNA reads as TGTGCCAGTGGCAGGGACCTGAACACTGAAGCTTTCTTT. This encodes CASGRDLNTEAFF.